The 3 T cell receptor beta chains presented below share a single source sample, sequenced in a study of identical twins (dated by TCRdb to the mid-2010s). The library came from 5' RACE. Sequencer: Illumina HiSeq 2000. TCRdb cleaned the public reads at Q25 with fastp, built clones with MiXCR and kept in-frame beta chains. CDR3 protein duplicates are merged, each entry listing the most common genes and DNA. Counted in this sample were around 240,000 distinct CDR3 sequences; 7% of them appeared once. Jointly, the top ten make up more than 3% of the sample. This sample was also put to use in a study of yellow fever vaccine responses in identical twins.

The sequenced sample was memory (CD45RO+) T cells sorted from blood. The sample's cell subset or site label is to be understood as: CD45RO+ enriched T cells. The origin of the receptors is a woman aged 18 to 35 in good health.

This clonotype was picked up a small number of times. The chain has TRBV5-5 and TRBJ1-5, with 7 bases aligning to TRBD1. Germline CDR1 reads SGHKS; CDR2 reads YYEKEE (reference sequence). Germline trimming cut 0 bases from V and 0 bases from J; bases unmatched to any gene: 3. CDR3 length: 16 amino acids. For the CDR3, the DNA is TGTGCCAGCAGCTTGGGAGGGGGCGGTAGCAATCAGCCCCAGCATTTT. Its translation: CASSLGGGGSNQPQHF.

The sample holds many counts of this clonotype. The chain uses TRBV7-2 and TRBJ2-7; D might be TRBD1 (6 bases). Trimming cost V 5 bases and J 5 bases, with 13 bases left between them. The germline V gene has CDR1 SGHTA and CDR2 FQGNSA. The CDR3 extends over 13 amino acids. The CDR3 bases are TGTGCCAGCAGCGCAACCAACAGGGACGAGCAGTACTTC. Protein product: CASSATNRDEQYF.

This clonotype showed up just once. CDR3 sequence: CASSYSQRGFAEAFF. DNA for the CDR3: TGTGCCAGCAGTTACTCACAACGAGGGTTCGCTGAAGCTTTCTTT. The genes are TRBV6-5 and TRBJ1-1; D remains unclear. This CDR3 comprises 15 residues. Germline CDR1 and CDR2: MNHEY and SVGAGI. With 0 bases removed from V and 6 bases from J, the gap between germline ends came to 14 bases.